This T cell receptor beta chain was captured in a study of T cells after yellow fever vaccination (dated by TCRdb to about 2019). About the full investigation: The SMART-Seq v4 Ultra Low Input RNA kit was used to prepare libraries from fractions with low cell numbers. To follow T-cell clones before and after primary and booster YFV17D yellow fever vaccination, bulk TCR alpha and beta repertoires were sequenced over time. Two healthy male donors, one aged 18 to 29 and one aged 30 to 40 years, were included in the cohort. Blood was collected at multiple timepoints before and after primary and secondary immunization, and bulk PBMC replicates and cell subsets were isolated. Study-wide findings and limitations: The study included only a couple of donors, which limits how far the findings can be generalized. A small share of clonotypes was detected in both CD4 and CD8 compartments, with the overlap likely arising from convergent recombination. Compared with the primary T-cell response, the secondary T-cell response was weaker but faster, peaking on day 5 rather than day 15. Computational filtering was needed because FACS-sorted repertoires could contain abundant contaminating clonotypes from the bulk population. Most clones expanded after primary vaccination (almost 97% of CD4 and around 89% of CD8) were re-detected after the booster, suggesting that broad memory maintenance occurred.

Including the terminal cysteine and phenylalanine, the CDR3 comprises 14 residues. Just the 42-base CDR3 DNA is kept, in frame starting at base 1. CDR1 MGHRA and CDR2 YSYEKL are derived from the germline V gene. V lost 3 bases and J lost 7 bases; the stretch between them is 13 bases long. The sequencer listed for this sample is Illumina NovaSeq 6000. Synthesis of TCR cDNA relied on 5'RACE template switching, a step that introduced a universal primer site along with unique molecular identifiers. cDNA synthesis was primed from both the TCR alpha and TCR beta constant segments. Library amplification used two PCR steps, and the second PCR step added sample barcodes and sequencing adapters. Libraries were sequenced on Illumina HiSeq 2500 (2x100 bp) or NovaSeq (2x150 bp). Concerning the study's data processing: Demultiplexing of reads and collapsing into UMI consensus sequences were performed with MIGEC, and V(D)J alignment was carried out with MiXCR. Using edgeR on replicate PBMC samples, clonotypes were called vaccine-responding if FDR was below 0.01 and the log2 fold change was above 5 up to day 15. Each bulk clonotype was labeled CD4 or CD8 based on which sequenced repertoire, CD4 or CD8, contained the clonotype at higher abundance. TCRdb redid the processing of the public reads, applying fastp at Q25 and MiXCR, and retained in-frame beta chains. Rows merge per CDR3 protein into single entries with the most common DNA and genes. It is TCRdb's table, rather than the study itself, that gives the V and J calls and clone size. The sample contains over 300,000 distinct CDR3 sequences, over 4% of them found a single time. Together, the top ten hold roughly 25% of the sample.

Comment on this clonotype: The specificity of this receptor is unknown. No quality values exist for individual bases; no much larger clone is one base distant.

Interpreted using the paper, the treatment or condition label stands for: live attenuated yellow fever vaccine strain. At each blood-draw timepoint, two biological replicates of bulk PBMCs were collected. A standard Ficoll-Paque protocol was used to isolate PBMCs from peripheral blood. TriZol was used to extract RNA from bulk PBMCs, CD4 and CD8 fractions, and dextramer-positive and dextramer-negative fractions. The chain is encoded by TRBV4-1 joined to TRBJ1-5, with no reliable assignment of the D segment. The receptor's source is a man aged 18 to 30 who received the YFV17D yellow fever vaccine. Here the sequenced sample was PBMCs, taken 5 days after the yellow fever booster vaccination. The CDR3 here reads CASSQLPTVQPQHF. In nucleotides, the sequence is TGCGCCAGCAGCCAGCTACCGACCGTGCAGCCCCAGCATTTT.